The next 19 T cell receptor beta chains were all read from a single sample in a study of naive and memory T cell subsets. Treatment noted: skin biopsy from PPD injection site in Mantoux-positive individual. The library had UMIs added by 3' ligation of an oligonucleotide to TCR cDNA. The SP2 primer and nested alpha and beta constant region primers amplified ligated cDNA in four rounds. TCRdb re-analysed the UMI-ligation and nested PCR reads in MiXCR, keeping a single row per CDR3 protein. The data contain about 14,000 distinct CDR3 sequences, less than 5.5% of them singletons. This specimen was skin, taken from a tuberculin skin test site. The receptor source for this set is an adult in good health.

The CDR3 region has the DNA TGCGCCAGCAGCCCGGAAGTCCCTCGCACTGAAGCTTTCTTT. Translation gives CASSPEVPRTEAFF. The gene calls are TRBV5-1 and TRBJ1-1, with D hard to call. The CDR3 is 14 residues long. Trimming cost V 4 bases and J 4 bases, with 14 bases left between them. CDR1 SGHRS and CDR2 YFSETQ come from the germline V gene. The full variable domain, in which reference TRBV5-1 and TRBJ1-1 provide the parts outside the CDR3, is KAGVTQTPRYLIKTRGQQVTLSCSPISGHRSVSWYQQTPGQGLQFLFEYFSETQRNKGNFPGRFSGRQFSNSRSEMNVSTLELGDSALYLCASSPEVPRTEAFFGQGTRLTVV.

By share, this clonotype counts as medium-sized (0.01 to 0.1%). The rearrangement joins TRBV29-1 to TRBJ1-5; D remains ambiguous. Germline assignment: CDR1 SQVTM and CDR2 ANQGSEA. This CDR3 is 12 amino acids long. Trimming shortened V by 6 bases and J by 5 bases, and 11 bases separated the two germline ends. CDR3 nucleotides: TGCAGCGTGGGAGGACCCGATCAGCCCCAGCATTTT. Translated, it gives CSVGGPDQPQHF.

This rearrangement joins TRBV11-2 to TRBJ2-1; TRBD1 matches 9 bases. J was trimmed by 7 bases and V by 1 base; bases with no gene match: 5. Germline V gives CDR1 SGHAT, CDR2 FQNNGV. The length of the CDR3 is 15 residues. DNA of the CDR3: TGTGCCAGCAGCTTAGGGGACAGGGCTCGTAATGAGCAGTTCTTC. This sequence encodes CASSLGDRARNEQFF.

This clonotype was counted at least ten times. The genes are TRBV20-1 and TRBJ2-5, with a weak D call TRBD1 (6 bases). Trimming stripped 8 bases from V and 4 bases from J, with 14 bases between. This CDR3 comprises 12 residues. Germline V lookup: CDR1 DFQATT, CDR2 SNEGSKA (reference sequence). In nucleotides, the CDR3 is TGCAGTAGGGCAGGGGATCGAGAGACCCAGTACTTC. It specifies CSRAGDRETQYF.

This clonotype occurred many times. The chain joins TRBV3-1 to TRBJ1-5, with 8 bases aligning to TRBD1. V shed 0 bases, J shed 9 bases, and the junction held 7 bases outside the gene matches. CDR1 is LGHDT, CDR2 YNNKEL, per germline (reference sequence). This CDR3 has 15 residues. CDR3 sequence: CASSQDLGQGGPQHF. As DNA, the CDR3 is TGTGCCAGCAGCCAAGATTTAGGACAGGGCGGGCCCCAGCATTTT.

V is TRBV7-3 and J is TRBJ1-1, with D unclear. Germline loops: CDR1 SGHTA, CDR2 FQGTGA. CDR3 length: 13 residues. The germline V and J ends were trimmed by 0 bases and 7 bases, with 9 bases remaining between them. CDR3 DNA sequence: TGTGCCAGCAGCTTAACGCCCGACAATGAAGCTTTCTTT. It translates to CASSLTPDNEAFF.

This clonotype was seen only a few times. The CDR3 region is CSATPPGRTPPYSGNTIYF. CDR3 in DNA: TGCAGTGCCACTCCCCCGGGACGGACTCCCCCTTACTCTGGAAACACCATATATTTT. J is TRBJ1-3 and V is TRBV20-1, with D perhaps TRBD1 (5 bases). Germline lookup yields CDR1 DFQATT and CDR2 SNEGSKA (reference sequence). V was clipped by 6 bases and J by 0 bases, with 27 bases between them. There are 19 residues in the CDR3.

This clonotype came up a few times. In nucleotides, the CDR3 is TGCGCCAGCAGCTTGGAGGGAGGCACTGGAAACACCATATATTTT. It is translated as CASSLEGGTGNTIYF. The V call is TRBV5-1, the J call TRBJ1-3; the D is unclear. The CDR3 is 15 amino acids. Trimming took off 0 bases at V and 2 bases at J, with 9 bases between the two ends. Per the germline V gene, CDR1 is SGHRS and CDR2 is YFSETQ.

Ten or more counts support this clonotype. Written as DNA, the CDR3 is TGCAGTGCTGCCCGGGGGCTTTCCTACGAGCAGTACTTC. Translation gives CSAARGLSYEQYF. The V and J genes are TRBV20-1 and TRBJ2-7; D might be TRBD1 or TRBD2, each matching 6 bases. Trimming removed 5 bases from V and 1 base from J, with 12 bases in between. The germline V gene has CDR1 DFQATT and CDR2 SNEGSKA (reference sequence). The CDR3 is 13 amino acids.

This clonotype occurred many times. The chain uses TRBV7-2 and TRBJ2-1; perhaps TRBD1 as D (6 bases). This CDR3 is built from 13 residues. CDR1 is SGHTA, CDR2 FQGNSA, per germline. Trimming left V 1 base short and J 7 bases short, with 8 bases between. The CDR3 nucleotides read TGTGCCAGCAGCTTAGAACAGGGAAATGAGCAGTTCTTC. It codes for CASSLEQGNEQFF.

This clonotype counts as medium-sized (0.01 to 0.1%). V and J are TRBV4-3 and TRBJ2-6, with TRBD1 identical over 10 bases. Germline loops: CDR1 LGHNA, CDR2 YSLEER. Trimming cost V 0 bases and J 1 base; bases outside gene matches: 9. There are 20 residues in the CDR3. The CDR3 region has the DNA TGCGCCAGCAGCCAAGATCTCGCGACAGGGGGCAGATCTGGGGCCAACGTCCTGACTTTC. It encodes CASSQDLATGGRSGANVLTF.

Worth noting for this clonotype: A much more abundant neighbour one base away suggests this may be a read error. This chain joins TRBV7-2 and TRBJ2-1; D is unresolved. The length of the CDR3 is 14 residues. Germline lookup yields CDR1 SGHTA and CDR2 FQGNSA. The DNA for the CDR3 is TGTGCCATCAGCTTAATGATTGGGTACAATGAGCAGTTCTTC. Amino acid sequence: CAISLMIGYNEQFF.

This clonotype occurred many times. The rearrangement joins TRBV19 to TRBJ1-1, with D maybe TRBD1 (5 bases). V was cut by 6 bases and J by 1 base, with 6 bases left in between. Germline V gives CDR1 LNHDA, CDR2 SQIVND (reference sequence). This CDR3 is built from 12 residues. CDR3 nucleotides: TGTGCCAGTAGCGACAGGAACACTGAAGCTTTCTTT. As protein: CASSDRNTEAFF.

This clonotype was observed many times. The chain carries TRBV7-2 and TRBJ2-7, with TRBD2 identical over 9 bases. This CDR3 contains 15 residues. Losses at the gene ends were 4 bases for V and 2 bases for J; bases not matched to a gene: 6. CDR1 SGHTA and CDR2 FQGNSA come from the germline V gene. Here the CDR3 reads CASSSSSGTAYEQYF. The DNA of the CDR3 is TGTGCCAGCAGCTCTTCTAGCGGGACCGCCTACGAGCAGTACTTC.

This clonotype appeared a few times. The CDR3 reads CASSGTGTAQEGEAFF. For the CDR3, the DNA is TGTGCCAGCAGCGGGACAGGGACGGCCCAGGAGGGTGAAGCTTTCTTT. The rearrangement uses TRBV3-1 and TRBJ1-1, with TRBD1 matching 9 bases. The V segment lost 5 bases and the J segment 7 bases; nucleotides outside the gene matches: 14. This CDR3 spans 16 amino acids. Germline V gives CDR1 LGHDT, CDR2 YNNKEL (reference sequence).

This clonotype was seen at least ten times. V is TRBV7-9 and J is TRBJ2-3; tentatively, D is TRBD1 or TRBD2 (5 bases each). The CDR3 is 16 amino acids. V shed 7 bases and J shed 2 bases, with 19 bases lying between them. Germline values: CDR1 SEHNR, CDR2 FQNEAQ (reference sequence). For the CDR3, the DNA is TGTGCCAGCACCTCACCCTTCAACGGGGCCACAGATACGCAGTATTTT. As protein: CASTSPFNGATDTQYF.

This clonotype was detected many times. The CDR3 nucleotides read TGTGCCAGCAGTTTGACTGTGGGGACGGCTAGCAATCAGCCCCAGCATTTT. Protein sequence: CASSLTVGTASNQPQHF. J is TRBJ1-5 and V is TRBV27; tentatively, D is TRBD1 (5 bases). The CDR3 loop spans 17 amino acids. Per the germline V gene, CDR1 is MNHEY and CDR2 is SMNVEV (reference sequence). The V end lost 3 bases, the J end lost 0 bases, and 15 bases lay between the germline ends.

By sample fraction, this clonotype is medium-sized. The chain couples TRBV3-1 to TRBJ2-5; D is unclear. Germline V CDR1 and CDR2: LGHDT, YNNKEL (reference sequence). V lost 4 bases and J lost 4, with 16 bases in between. The CDR3 is 15 residues long. CDR3 coding DNA: TGTGCCAGCAGCCTCCCGGGCCTAGATCCAGAGACCCAGTACTTC. Residues: CASSLPGLDPETQYF.

This clonotype was observed many times. The rearrangement joins TRBV12-3 or TRBV12-4 to TRBJ1-1, with D uncertain. This CDR3 has 13 residues. With 3 bases removed from V and 3 bases from J, the gap between germline ends came to 8 bases. CDR3 region: CASSFAPDTEAFF. In DNA form, the CDR3 reads TGTGCCAGCAGTTTTGCCCCCGACACTGAAGCTTTCTTT.